What follows are 24 T cell receptor beta chains derived from one specimen sequenced in a study of cytomegalovirus exposure and HLA in healthy donors. Primers: 60 Vbeta forward and 13 Jbeta reverse. The assay was immunoSEQ multiplex PCR, and TCRdb's table has in-frame clones only and misses some. The sample shows more than 150,000 clones, roughly three quarters of them seen only once. The sample consisted of PBMCs. The origin of the receptors is a woman younger than 45 in good health and CMV-seropositive.

The chain's CDR3 is CASSQEESGTPEETQYF. The DNA of the CDR3 is TGTGCCAGCAGCCAAGAAGAGTCCGGGACACCTGAGGAGACCCAGTACTTC. This sequence joins TRBV4-2 and TRBJ2-5; weak D call: TRBD1 (6 bases). CDR3 length: 17 residues. V was cut by 0 bases and J by 5 bases, with 19 bases left in between. Germline CDR1 is LGHNA and CDR2 is YNFKEQ.

In its sample, this clone was seen once. The chain employs TRBV6-6 and TRBJ2-1; TRBD1 is a possible D gene (6 bases). Germline values: CDR1 MNHNY, CDR2 SVGAGI (reference sequence). The ends were cut back, 6 bases at V and 2 bases at J, with 17 bases in the middle. CDR3 length: 16 residues. The CDR3 nucleotides are TGTGCCAGCAGAACCTCACAGGGTAAAGCCTACAATGAGCAGTTCTTC. Its protein is CASRTSQGKAYNEQFF.

The rearrangement links TRBV11-1 to TRBJ2-1; D is unclear. CDR3 length: 11 amino acids. V was trimmed by 1 base and J by 10 bases, leaving 5 bases between them. CDR1 SGHAT and CDR2 FQDESV come from the germline V gene (reference sequence). The CDR3 loop reads CASSLVQEQFF. CDR3 bases: TGTGCCAGCAGCTTAGTACAGGAGCAGTTCTTC.

In its sample, this clone was seen once. The V and J genes are TRBV4-1 and TRBJ2-7, with 8 nucleotides matching TRBD2. V dropped 4 bases and J dropped 1; count of bases not matched to a gene: 6. Germline V gene sequence: CDR1 MGHRA, CDR2 YSYEKL. The CDR3 runs to 15 residues. In nucleotides, the CDR3 is TGCGCCAGCAGCCCGGCCGGGGGGGGATCCTACGAGCAGTACTTC. Translation: CASSPAGGGSYEQYF.

The CDR3 here is CASSWTLQETQYF. For the CDR3, the DNA is TGTGCCAGCAGCTGGACACTACAAGAGACCCAGTACTTC. V gene TRBV7-2 combines with J gene TRBJ2-5, with D possibly being TRBD1 (5 bases). The germline V and J ends were trimmed by 4 bases and 2 bases, with 8 bases remaining between them. Germline V gene data show CDR1 as SGHTA and CDR2 as FQGNSA. The CDR3 length is 13 residues.

This chain uses TRBV19 with TRBJ1-4; TRBD1 agrees at 7 bases. Germline trimming cut 7 bases from V and 6 bases from J; bases unmatched to any gene: 5. Germline-derived CDR1 and CDR2 are LNHDA and SQIVND (reference sequence). The CDR3 runs to 13 residues. The CDR3 nucleotides read TGTGCCAGTATCAGCAGGGGGGATGAAAAACTGTTTTTT. Translating it yields CASISRGDEKLFF. Complete variable domain (other parts from reference TRBV19 and TRBJ1-4): DGGITQSPKYLFRKEGQNVTLSCEQNLNHDAMYWYRQDPGQGLRLIYYSQIVNDFQKGDIAEGYSVSREKKESFPLTVTSAQKNPTAFYLCASISRGDEKLFFGSGTQLSVL.

This clone was found a few times. CDR3 nucleotide sequence: TGTGCCAGCAGCTCGGGACAGTCCTACGAGCAGTACTTC. Protein: CASSSGQSYEQYF. The chain couples TRBV11-2 to TRBJ2-7; 7 bases are a match to TRBD1. The CDR3 sequence is 13 residues long. CDR1 is SGHAT and CDR2 is FQNNGV in the germline V gene. J lost 1 base, V lost 4 bases, and 1 base had no gene match.

CDR3 amino acids: CAIRIPQGWAGNTIYF. The CDR3, as DNA: TGTGCCATCAGGATACCCCAGGGTTGGGCTGGAAACACCATATATTTT. The genes are TRBV10-3 and TRBJ1-3; tentatively, D is TRBD1 (5 bases). Germline V gives CDR1 ENHRY, CDR2 SYGVKD. This CDR3 is built from 16 residues. Between the trimmed V and J ends, which lost 6 bases and 2 bases, there was a span of 17 bases.

This clone was seen only once. This chain uses TRBV27 with TRBJ2-1, with D perhaps matching TRBD2 (5 bases). Germline V gene data show CDR1 as MNHEY and CDR2 as SMNVEV (reference sequence). There are 15 residues in the CDR3. Trimming removed 2 bases from V and 0 bases from J, with 8 bases in between. The CDR3 DNA follows: TGTGCCAGCAGTTTAGACTACAGCTCCTACAATGAGCAGTTCTTC. Translating it yields CASSLDYSSYNEQFF.

This sequence joins TRBV4-1 and TRBJ2-1; 11 bases line up with TRBD2. This CDR3 spans 15 amino acids. The germline V gene encodes CDR1 MGHRA and CDR2 YSYEKL. V trimming: 2 bases; J trimming: 8 bases; junction bases outside the gene matches: 5. DNA for the CDR3: TGCGCCAGCAGCCAAACTAGCGGGGGCCCGGATGAGCAGTTCTTC. Protein sequence: CASSQTSGGPDEQFF.

The chain employs TRBV7-9 and TRBJ1-4, with D possibly matching TRBD1 (5 bases). Germline V gene data show CDR1 as SEHNR and CDR2 as FQNEAQ (reference sequence). V dropped 2 bases and J dropped 8 bases, with 12 bases sitting between them. There are 14 residues in the CDR3. CDR3 sequence reads: CASSLFGGLEKLFF. The CDR3 nucleotides read TGTGCCAGCAGCTTATTCGGGGGTTTGGAAAAACTGTTTTTT. The full variable domain, in which reference TRBV7-9 and TRBJ1-4 provide the parts outside the CDR3, is DTGVSQNPRHKITKRGQNVTFRCDPISEHNRLYWYRQTLGQGPEFLTYFQNEAQLEKSRLLSDRFSAERPKGSFSTLEIQRTEQGDSAMYLCASSLFGGLEKLFFGSGTQLSVL.

V is TRBV28 and J is TRBJ2-7; possibly TRBD1 for D (6 bases). CDR1 is MDHEN, CDR2 SYDVKM, per germline. The CDR3 has 17 amino acids. V shed 6 bases and J shed 0 bases, with 21 bases lying between them. DNA for the CDR3: TGTGCCAGCAGCCAGCCGGGACATGGAAGGAGCTCCTACGAGCAGTACTTC. Its translation is CASSQPGHGRSSYEQYF.

J is TRBJ2-7 and V is TRBV6-5, with 11 bases fitting TRBD1. The CDR3 contains 16 residues. V shed 0 bases, J shed 6 bases, and the junction held 7 bases outside the gene matches. Germline V CDR1 and CDR2: MNHEY, SVGAGI. The CDR3: CASSYSNRGTGGEQYF. In nucleotides, the CDR3 is TGTGCCAGCAGTTACTCGAATCGGGGGACAGGGGGCGAGCAGTACTTC.

This clone appeared a single time. The genes are TRBV6-5 and TRBJ2-2, with a possible D match to TRBD1 (6 bases). The germline V and J ends were trimmed by 5 bases and 2 bases, with 9 bases remaining between them. This CDR3 region has 14 residues. Germline V gives CDR1 MNHEY, CDR2 SVGAGI. The CDR3 loop reads CASSRQVNTGELFF. CDR3 sequence (DNA): TGTGCCAGCAGTAGACAGGTTAACACCGGGGAGCTGTTTTTT.

The V call is TRBV10-1, the J call TRBJ2-7, with 10 positions matching TRBD1. Germline V gives CDR1 WNHNN, CDR2 SYGVQD (reference sequence). Trimming took 2 bases from V and 4 from J; bases not matched to a gene: 8. The CDR3 has 16 amino acids. The CDR3, as DNA: TGCGCCAGCAGTGAGCGACAGGGGGCCAGAGCATACGAGCAGTACTTC. It specifies CASSERQGARAYEQYF.

The rearrangement uses TRBV11-2 and TRBJ2-2, with TRBD2 matching over 10 bases. With 2 bases clipped from V and 4 bases from J, the junction kept 13 bases outside the gene matches. The CDR3 consists of 19 residues. Germline V gene sequence: CDR1 SGHAT, CDR2 FQNNGV. This CDR3 is CASSLLRASGGRSTGELFF. In DNA, the CDR3 is TGTGCCAGCAGCTTATTGAGGGCTAGCGGGGGAAGGAGCACCGGGGAGCTGTTTTTT.

The chain couples TRBV11-3 to TRBJ2-6; D is possibly TRBD2 (6 bases). V was cut by 5 bases and J by 4 bases, with 18 bases left in between. The CDR3 has 17 residues. Per germline, CDR1 SGHNT and CDR2 YENEEA. The CDR3 region has the DNA TGTGCCAGCAGCCGGGACTGGGGGTCGGGCGGGGCCAACGTCCTGACTTTC. Its protein product is CASSRDWGSGGANVLTF.

This clone was counted once. The V call is TRBV10-3, the J call TRBJ2-2; the match to TRBD2 covers 12 bases. Losses at the gene ends were 10 bases for V and 5 bases for J; bases not matched to a gene: 14. The CDR3 is 17 residues long. Germline CDR1 is ENHRY and CDR2 is SYGVKD. The CDR3 loop reads CATLSGLAGPGTGELFF. The DNA of the CDR3 is TGTGCCACCCTTTCCGGACTAGCGGGGCCGGGGACCGGGGAGCTGTTTTTT.

The rearrangement joins TRBV21-1 to TRBJ2-7; TRBD1, the table's D call, lacks a check against the DNA. TRBV21-1 is annotated as a pseudogene. This CDR3 is built from 17 residues. As DNA, the CDR3 is TGTGCCAGCAACGATAATAAAGACAGATTCCGGGTCTACGAGCAGTACTTC. It yields the protein CASNDNKDRFRVYEQYF.

The CDR3 sequence: CASSEHPQGSNQPQHF. The CDR3 region has the DNA TGTGCCAGCAGTGAACACCCGCAGGGTAGCAATCAGCCCCAGCATTTT. The chain recombines TRBV6-1 with TRBJ1-5; possible D gene TRBD1, 5 bases. The germline CDR1 and CDR2 sequences are MNHNS and SASEGT. The CDR3 spans 16 residues. The V end was cut by 2 bases, the J end by 0 bases, with 11 bases between.

This chain uses TRBV9 with TRBJ1-2, with D unclear. From germline, CDR1 is SGDLS and CDR2 YYNGEE. This CDR3 is 12 amino acids long. Trimming cost V 2 bases and J 8 bases, with 10 bases left between them. The CDR3 region is CASSVDSRGYTF. Here the CDR3 DNA reads TGTGCCAGCAGCGTTGATTCACGGGGCTACACCTTC.

The rearrangement joins TRBV6-5 to TRBJ2-5; possible D gene TRBD2, 6 bases. Between the trimmed V and J ends, which lost 7 bases and 4 bases, there was a span of 7 bases. This CDR3 contains 11 residues. Germline CDR1 is MNHEY and CDR2 is SVGAGI. Written as DNA, the CDR3 is TGTGCCAGCACCGGGGGAGAGACCCAGTACTTC. Translated: CASTGGETQYF.

The V gene is TRBV12-5, the J gene TRBJ2-2, with 8 bases identical to TRBD2. The CDR3 loop spans 17 amino acids. From germline, CDR1 is LGHNT and CDR2 FRNRAP. V dropped 0 bases and J dropped 1; count of bases not matched to a gene: 4. The CDR3 reads CASGLVPGLVNTGELFF. The CDR3 nucleotides read TGTGCTAGTGGTTTGGTCCCGGGACTAGTGAACACCGGGGAGCTGTTTTTT.

The CDR3 region is CASSPRGTEAFF. The DNA for the CDR3 is TGTGCCAGCAGTCCTCGAGGCACTGAAGCTTTCTTT. This rearrangement joins TRBV28 to TRBJ1-1; D not resolved. The CDR3 extends over 12 amino acids. The V end was cut by 5 bases, the J end by 4 bases, with 8 bases between. Germline V gene sequence: CDR1 MDHEN, CDR2 SYDVKM.